This T cell receptor (beta chain) was identified in a study of spatial heterogeneity in lung cancer. TCRdb re-called the 5' RACE reads with MiXCR, one entry per CDR3 protein. The sample has 43,000 or so distinct CDR3 sequences, about 11% seen once. This clonotype was found many times. Time point meaning: blood at routine non-recurrence follow-up after resection. This material consisted of PBMCs, taken at follow-up. The TCR originated in a male donor with early-stage non-small cell lung cancer.

The CDR3 loop reads CASGPRGDENIQYF. CDR3 nucleotides: TGTGCTAGTGGCCCGCGGGGGGACGAAAACATTCAGTACTTC. The V and J genes are TRBV12-5 and TRBJ2-4; TRBD2 matches at 8 bases. Germline values: CDR1 LGHNT, CDR2 FRNRAP. The CDR3 has 14 residues. V lost 6 bases to trimming and J lost 5 bases; unmatched junction nucleotides: 6.